This is a list of T cell receptor beta chains from one sample in a study of blood T cell dynamics during melanoma immunotherapy. The method was immunoSEQ multiplex PCR; TCRdb's version includes in-frame clones alone and lacks a portion of them. The data contain 25,000 to 35,000 clones, over 70% of them singletons. The sequences come from blood, collected from a patient treated with checkpoint blockade. The receptors here all came from a human donor with melanoma. CDR3s include the opening cysteine and the closing phenylalanine or tryptophan. The order of the fields is V gene, clone size, CDR3 length, J gene, D gene, CDR3 protein, CDR3 DNA. D genes are given only for firm matches. The listing skips clone size in some rows; elsewhere it reads once, few, many or a size class.

v_gene: TRBV4-1
abundance: NA
len: 13
j_gene: TRBJ1-5
d_gene: NA
CDR3aa: CASSQIGNQPQHF
CDR3nt: TGCGCCAGCAGCCAAATCGGCAATCAGCCCCAGCATTTT

v_gene: TRBV5-1
abundance: NA
len: 16
j_gene: TRBJ1-1
d_gene: NA
CDR3aa: CATAMNTGQSNTEAFF
CDR3nt: TGCGCCACCGCGATGAATACAGGACAGAGCAACACTGAAGCTTTCTTT

v_gene: TRBV27
abundance: NA
len: 12
j_gene: TRBJ2-2
d_gene: NA
CDR3aa: CASRNRIGELFF
CDR3nt: TGTGCCAGCAGGAACCGAATCGGGGAGCTGTTTTTT

v_gene: TRBV4-1
abundance: NA
len: 16
j_gene: TRBJ1-6
d_gene: TRBD1
CDR3aa: CASSQGASTGYSPLHF
CDR3nt: TGCGCCAGCAGCCAAGGGGCCTCGACAGGGTATTCACCCCTCCACTTT

v_gene: TRBV6-1
abundance: NA
len: 13
j_gene: TRBJ2-3
d_gene: NA
CDR3aa: CASSDWRADTQYF
CDR3nt: TGTGCCAGCAGTGATTGGAGGGCAGATACGCAGTATTTT

v_gene: TRBV10-2
abundance: NA
len: 11
j_gene: TRBJ2-7
d_gene: TRBD1
CDR3aa: CASGTAYEQYF
CDR3nt: TGCGCCAGCGGGACAGCCTACGAGCAGTACTTC

v_gene: TRBV7-9
abundance: NA
len: 15
j_gene: TRBJ2-7
d_gene: TRBD2
CDR3aa: CASSWEREYGYEQYF
CDR3nt: TGTGCCAGCAGCTGGGAGCGGGAGTACGGATACGAGCAGTACTTC

v_gene: TRBV5-4
abundance: NA
len: 15
j_gene: TRBJ2-5
d_gene: TRBD1
CDR3aa: CASSLFGQGQETQYF
CDR3nt: TGTGCCAGCAGCTTGTTTGGACAGGGACAAGAGACCCAGTACTTC

v_gene: TRBV7-8
abundance: NA
len: 13
j_gene: TRBJ1-1
d_gene: NA
CDR3aa: CASSPGGNTEAFF
CDR3nt: TGTGCCAGCAGTCCCGGGGGGAACACTGAAGCTTTCTTT

v_gene: TRBV28
abundance: NA
len: 16
j_gene: TRBJ2-5
d_gene: NA
CDR3aa: CASNHLRDSYGETQYF
CDR3nt: TGTGCCAGCAATCACCTCCGGGACTCTTACGGGGAGACCCAGTACTTC

v_gene: TRBV2
abundance: NA
len: 12
j_gene: TRBJ1-1
d_gene: NA
CDR3aa: CARNTVNTEAFF
CDR3nt: TGTGCCAGAAATACTGTGAACACTGAAGCTTTCTTT

v_gene: TRBV4-1
abundance: NA
len: 15
j_gene: TRBJ2-1
d_gene: TRBD2
CDR3aa: CASSQSGGSYNEQFF
CDR3nt: TGCGCCAGCAGCCAAAGCGGGGGTTCCTACAATGAGCAGTTCTTC

v_gene: TRBV5-1
abundance: NA
len: 14
j_gene: TRBJ2-7
d_gene: TRBD1
CDR3aa: CASSGRDRGSEQYF
CDR3nt: TGCGCCAGCAGCGGACGGGACAGGGGCTCCGAGCAGTACTTC

v_gene: TRBV6-6
abundance: NA
len: 15
j_gene: TRBJ2-7
d_gene: TRBD2
CDR3aa: CASRATSGRLNEQYF
CDR3nt: TGTGCCAGCAGGGCGACTAGCGGGAGGCTAAACGAGCAGTACTTC

v_gene: TRBV7-2
abundance: NA
len: 18
j_gene: TRBJ1-2
d_gene: NA
CDR3aa: CASSLNRMRGVKNYGYTF
CDR3nt: TGTGCCAGCAGCTTAAATAGGATGAGGGGGGTAAAAAACTATGGCTACACCTTC

v_gene: TRBV28
abundance: NA
len: 15
j_gene: TRBJ1-2
d_gene: NA
CDR3aa: CASSGYRAFNYGYTF
CDR3nt: TGTGCCAGCAGCGGCTACAGGGCTTTTAACTATGGCTACACCTTC

v_gene: TRBV7-9
abundance: NA
len: 16
j_gene: TRBJ1-1
d_gene: NA
CDR3aa: CASSLEIGALNTEAFF
CDR3nt: TGTGCCAGCAGCTTGGAAATAGGGGCCCTTAACACTGAAGCTTTCTTT

v_gene: TRBV5-5
abundance: once
len: 17
j_gene: TRBJ1-5
d_gene: TRBD1
CDR3aa: CASSLRLREGGQLAQHF
CDR3nt: TGTGCCAGCAGCTTACGATTGAGGGAAGGGGGCCAGTTAGCCCAGCATTTT

v_gene: TRBV5-6
abundance: NA
len: 16
j_gene: TRBJ1-4
d_gene: NA
CDR3aa: CASSARIQSGNEKLFF
CDR3nt: TGTGCCAGCAGCGCTCGAATTCAGTCGGGGAATGAAAAACTGTTTTTT

v_gene: TRBV5-1
abundance: NA
len: 13
j_gene: TRBJ1-2
d_gene: NA
CDR3aa: CASSYEDSYGYTF
CDR3nt: TGCGCCAGCAGCTATGAGGACAGTTATGGCTACACCTTC

v_gene: TRBV5-8
abundance: NA
len: 16
j_gene: TRBJ2-3
d_gene: TRBD1
CDR3aa: CASSLGQGPGTDTQYF
CDR3nt: TGTGCCAGCAGCTTGGGACAGGGGCCTGGCACAGATACGCAGTATTTT

v_gene: TRBV12-1
abundance: NA
len: 14
j_gene: TRBJ1-2
d_gene: NA
CDR3aa: CASSFGSGDYGYTF
CDR3nt: TGTGCCAGCAGCTTTGGGTCAGGGGACTATGGCTACACCTTC

v_gene: TRBV27
abundance: NA
len: 17
j_gene: TRBJ2-3
d_gene: NA
CDR3aa: CASSLYGQGLGTDTQYF
CDR3nt: TGTGCCAGCAGTTTATACGGGCAGGGCCTTGGCACAGATACGCAGTATTTT

v_gene: TRBV29-1
abundance: NA
len: 14
j_gene: TRBJ1-2
d_gene: NA
CDR3aa: CSVDKVKGVDGYTF
CDR3nt: TGCAGCGTTGATAAGGTGAAGGGGGTCGACGGCTACACCTTC

v_gene: TRBV27
abundance: NA
len: 17
j_gene: TRBJ1-2
d_gene: NA
CDR3aa: CASSPGRGQVHIYGYTF
CDR3nt: TGTGCCAGCAGCCCAGGGCGGGGGCAGGTCCATATATATGGCTACACCTTC

v_gene: TRBV2
abundance: once
len: 13
j_gene: TRBJ1-5
d_gene: TRBD1
CDR3aa: CASGQTGVQPQHF
CDR3nt: TGTGCCAGCGGGCAAACAGGGGTTCAGCCCCAGCATTTT

v_gene: TRBV7-2
abundance: NA
len: 15
j_gene: TRBJ1-1
d_gene: NA
CDR3aa: CASSEVMGRWAEAFF
CDR3nt: TGTGCCAGCAGCGAGGTCATGGGTAGGTGGGCTGAAGCTTTCTTT

v_gene: TRBV28
abundance: NA
len: 14
j_gene: TRBJ2-1
d_gene: NA
CDR3aa: CASRRDISYNEQFF
CDR3nt: TGTGCCAGCAGGAGAGACATCTCCTACAATGAGCAGTTCTTC

v_gene: TRBV27
abundance: NA
len: 15
j_gene: TRBJ1-5
d_gene: NA
CDR3aa: CASREGIISNQPQHF
CDR3nt: TGTGCCAGCCGAGAGGGGATAATAAGCAATCAGCCCCAGCATTTT

v_gene: TRBV9
abundance: NA
len: 16
j_gene: TRBJ2-3
d_gene: TRBD1
CDR3aa: CASSERGQIGSDTQYF
CDR3nt: TGTGCCAGCAGCGAGAGGGGACAGATCGGCTCAGATACGCAGTATTTT

v_gene: TRBV5-6
abundance: NA
len: 15
j_gene: TRBJ1-6
d_gene: TRBD1
CDR3aa: CASSLIDRGASPLHF
CDR3nt: TGTGCCAGCAGCTTGATAGACAGGGGTGCTTCACCCCTCCACTTT